These 11 T cell receptor beta chains were all obtained from the same sample, sequenced in a study of cytomegalovirus exposure and HLA in healthy donors. Primers: 60 Vbeta forward and 13 Jbeta reverse. Profiling relied on immunoSEQ multiplex PCR, and the TCRdb table lists in-frame clones only, not all of them. The table lists fewer than 100,000 clones, roughly three quarters of them singletons. Sample: PBMCs. All receptors derive from a female donor in good health and CMV-seronegative.

The chain uses TRBV18 and TRBJ1-5, with 7 bases fitting TRBD1. The CDR3 spans 16 residues. With 1 base clipped from V and 9 bases from J, the junction kept 12 bases outside the gene matches. Germline-derived CDR1 and CDR2 are KGHSH and LQKENI. CDR3 residues: CASSPLPQGLERPQHF. In nucleotides, the CDR3 is TGTGCCAGCTCACCACTCCCACAGGGGCTAGAAAGGCCCCAGCATTTT.

This clone was counted once. The chain is built from TRBV5-1 and TRBJ1-2, with D maybe TRBD1 (6 bases). CDR1 and CDR2 (germline): SGHRS, YFSETQ. CDR3 length: 14 amino acids. Trimming removed 1 base at V and 4 bases at J, with 11 bases between. CDR3 in amino acids: CASSLQGYGYGYTF. The DNA for the CDR3 is TGCGCCAGCAGCTTGCAGGGGTACGGCTATGGCTACACCTTC. The variable domain in full, with the rest retrieved from reference TRBV5-1 and TRBJ1-2, is KAGVTQTPRYLIKTRGQQVTLSCSPISGHRSVSWYQQTPGQGLQFLFEYFSETQRNKGNFPGRFSGRQFSNSRSEMNVSTLELGDSALYLCASSLQGYGYGYTFGSGTRLTVV.

This chain connects TRBV30 to TRBJ2-1, with 7 nucleotides matching TRBD2. V lost 4 bases, J lost 2 bases, and 2 bases stayed unmatched. Germline lookup yields CDR1 GTSNPN and CDR2 SVGIG (reference sequence). The CDR3 totals 13 residues. The CDR3 sequence is CAWNREAYNEQFF. The CDR3 nucleotides are TGTGCCTGGAATCGGGAGGCCTACAATGAGCAGTTCTTC. The whole variable domain, filled in from reference TRBV30 and TRBJ2-1, reads SQTIHQWPATLVQPVGSPLSLECTVEGTSNPNLYWYRQAAGRGLQLLFYSVGIGQISSEVPQNLSASRPQDRQFILSSKKLLLSDSGFYLCAWNREAYNEQFFGPGTRLTVL.

This chain uses TRBV27 with TRBJ1-2, with TRBD1 matching over 9 bases. Germline V gene data show CDR1 as MNHEY and CDR2 as SMNVEV (reference sequence). This CDR3 comprises 14 residues. Unmatched junction bases numbered 9, after V lost 6 bases and J lost 7 bases. Written as DNA, the CDR3 is TGTGCCAGCAGACCCGGGACAGGGAAAGGTGGCTACACCTTC. Translating gives CASRPGTGKGGYTF.

V usage is TRBV5-1 and J usage is TRBJ2-7; tentative D call: TRBD2 (6 bases). The ends were cut back, 0 bases at V and 4 bases at J, with 14 bases in the middle. From germline, CDR1 is SGHRS and CDR2 YFSETQ. CDR3 size: 15 residues. The chain's CDR3 is CASSLAAGNQYEQYF. In DNA form, the CDR3 reads TGCGCCAGCAGCTTGGCCGCGGGAAATCAGTACGAGCAGTACTTC.

DNA of the CDR3: TGTGCCAGCAGGACAGGGTCTGGAAACACCATATATTTT. This codes for CASRTGSGNTIYF. This rearrangement joins TRBV6-1 to TRBJ1-3; 7 nucleotides match TRBD1. This CDR3 contains 13 residues. The junction had 0 bases not matched to a gene; V was cut back by 6 bases and J by 1 base. CDR1 and CDR2 from the germline V gene are MNHNS and SASEGT.

This sequence joins TRBV30 and TRBJ2-7; D gene uncertain. This CDR3 region has 11 residues. Trimming left V 5 bases short and J 1 base short, with 6 bases between. The V gene's germline CDR1 is GTSNPN and CDR2 SVGIG (reference sequence). The CDR3 DNA reads TGTGCCTGGGGCTTATCCTACGAGCAGTACTTC. It specifies CAWGLSYEQYF.

The V call is TRBV5-1, the J call TRBJ2-3; 7 positions agree with TRBD1. Germline trimming cut 6 bases from V and 9 bases from J; bases unmatched to any gene: 13. The germline V gene has CDR1 SGHRS and CDR2 YFSETQ. This CDR3 region has 14 residues. For the CDR3, the DNA is TGCGCCAGCACCCGGACAGGATACGAGAGAACGCAGTATTTT. Translated: CASTRTGYERTQYF.

This rearrangement joins TRBV19 to TRBJ1-1; no clear D. The CDR3 runs 14 residues. Germline V lookup: CDR1 LNHDA, CDR2 SQIVND (reference sequence). Trimming shortened V by 3 bases and J by 2 bases, and 10 bases separated the two germline ends. CDR3: CASSIRAGNTEAFF. DNA of the CDR3: TGTGCCAGTAGTATCCGGGCGGGTAACACTGAAGCTTTCTTT.

CDR3: CASSEAGQIYGYTF. The CDR3 nucleotides are TGTGCCAGCAGTGAAGCAGGACAAATCTATGGCTACACCTTC. The chain carries TRBV6-1 and TRBJ1-2, with a possible D match to TRBD1 (5 bases). The V gene lost 0 bases and the J gene lost 4 bases, with 9 bases spanning the gap. This CDR3 has 14 residues. Germline CDR1 reads MNHNS; CDR2 reads SASEGT.

The genes are TRBV27 and TRBJ2-1; maybe TRBD2 (6 bases). The CDR3 totals 13 residues. Between the trimmed V and J ends, which lost 6 bases and 9 bases, there was a span of 15 bases. Germline V gene lookup returns CDR1 MNHEY and CDR2 SMNVEV (reference sequence). The CDR3 protein is CASSWDRDFEQFF. CDR3 DNA: TGTGCCAGCAGCTGGGACCGGGACTTTGAGCAGTTCTTC.